This T cell receptor (beta chain) comes out of a study of molecular identifiers for immune sequencing clone quantification. The study, taken as a whole, reports: For effector cells, clones above 20 RNA copies held over 98% of molecules; for naive cells, under 1%. Highly expanded clones may be undercounted when identical TCR molecules share barcodes.

Source material for naive CD8 libraries was about 20,000 to 1,100,000 sorted cells, with 10%, 30% or 50% RNA. TCRdb re-analysed the PCR reads in MiXCR, keeping a single row per CDR3 protein. Here the sample spans approximately 670,000 distinct CDR3 sequences, just under 20% being singletons. In this sample, this clonotype turned up many times. Antigen unknown. V gave up 0 bases and J gave up 8 bases, with 13 bases separating them. This CDR3 has 14 residues. CDR1 is GTSNPN, CDR2 SVGIG, per germline (reference sequence). This chain connects TRBV30 to TRBJ1-4; D is unclear. The receptor was derived from a human donor in good health. Some libraries in this study had Jurkat cell RNA spiked in. Sequencing input: naive CD8+ T cells from blood, with Jurkat cell RNA spiked in. The subset denotes: FACS-sorted CD8+CD4-CCR7+CD45RA+ naive T cells. This chain's CDR3 is CAWSVPEFDEKLFF. DNA of the CDR3: TGTGCCTGGAGTGTACCCGAGTTCGACGAAAAACTGTTTTTT.